One and the same sample provided the 18 T cell receptor beta chains below, sequenced in a study of shared clonotypes between healthy human individuals (dated by TCRdb to 2018 to 2020). The method was the immunoSEQ multiplex PCR assay. As stored in TCRdb, this immuneACCESS dataset retains in-frame rearrangements with V and J assigned. A fraction of the clones does not appear; measured against another copy, unresolved V genes explain less than half of the discrepancy, and the remainder lacks a known reason. Here the sample has fewer than 850,000 clones; roughly 91% occur a single time. The ten largest clonotypes hold 30% to 40% of the sample. The sequenced sample was memory CD8+ T cells from PBMCs. In the paper's terms, the cell subset or site label means: CD45RO+ cells pooled with CCR7-negative TemRA cells. These receptors were taken from a man aged 18 to 30 in good health. Some clones in this sample may be carry-over from other donors' samples.

This rearrangement joins TRBV19 to TRBJ1-1; TRBD1 agrees at 7 bases. V dropped 2 bases and J dropped 0; count of bases not matched to a gene: 3. The CDR3 contains 15 residues. Germline CDR1 reads LNHDA; CDR2 reads SQIVND (reference sequence). The CDR3 protein is CASSIYGTVNTEAFF. CDR3 sequence (DNA): TGTGCCAGTAGTATATACGGGACAGTGAACACTGAAGCTTTCTTT.

The genes are TRBV5-1 and TRBJ2-4, with TRBD1 matching over 10 bases. The J segment lost 8 bases and the V segment lost 0 bases, leaving 2 bases of the junction unmatched. The CDR3 totals 14 residues. Germline assignment: CDR1 SGHRS and CDR2 YFSETQ. The CDR3 nucleotides read TGCGCCAGCAGCTTGGTCGGACAGGGGGACATTCAGTACTTC. This translates into CASSLVGQGDIQYF. The whole variable domain, filled in from reference TRBV5-1 and TRBJ2-4, reads KAGVTQTPRYLIKTRGQQVTLSCSPISGHRSVSWYQQTPGQGLQFLFEYFSETQRNKGNFPGRFSGRQFSNSRSEMNVSTLELGDSALYLCASSLVGQGDIQYFGAGTRLSVL.

This clone was seen a handful of times. The chain uses TRBV12-5 and TRBJ1-1; unclear D gene. The germline gives CDR1 LGHNT, CDR2 FRNRAP. The CDR3 runs 13 residues. V lost 1 base to trimming and J lost 5 bases, with 8 bases between them. CDR3 sequence: CASGLGSRTEAFF. CDR3 bases: TGTGCTAGTGGTTTGGGTTCGAGAACTGAAGCTTTCTTT.

V usage is TRBV18 and J usage is TRBJ2-6, with 12 bases that match TRBD2. Unmatched junction bases numbered 3, after V lost 3 bases and J lost 3 bases. The CDR3 covers 17 residues. Per the germline V gene, CDR1 is KGHSH and CDR2 is LQKENI. The CDR3 is CASSPGLAGIGANVLTF. The CDR3 nucleotides are TGTGCCAGCTCACCGGGACTAGCGGGTATTGGGGCCAACGTCCTGACTTTC.

The CDR3 reads CASSLDRNSGNTIYF. The CDR3 coding sequence is TGTGCCAGCTCACTCGACAGGAACTCTGGAAACACCATATATTTT. The chain recombines TRBV18 with TRBJ1-3, with D possibly being TRBD1 (6 bases). Germline V gene data show CDR1 as KGHSH and CDR2 as LQKENI. Trimming removed 4 bases from V and 0 bases from J, with 10 bases in between. This CDR3 has 15 residues.

The rearrangement uses TRBV4-3 and TRBJ2-7; the D gene could be TRBD1 or TRBD2 (5 bases each). V lost 0 bases, J lost 6 bases, and 18 bases lay in between. The CDR3 covers 16 residues. Germline-derived CDR1 and CDR2 are LGHNA and YSLEER. The CDR3 DNA reads TGCGCCAGCAGCCAAGAGTGGTTTCGGGGCTCGGTCGAGCAGTACTTC. Translating it yields CASSQEWFRGSVEQYF.

The rearrangement uses TRBV29-1 and TRBJ2-5; D is unclear. This CDR3 has 12 amino acids. Germline V lookup: CDR1 SQVTM, CDR2 ANQGSEA. V gave up 7 bases and J gave up 5 bases, with 14 bases separating them. CDR3 DNA: TGCAGCGCCCCCCGACCCGGGGAGACCCAGTACTTC. It is translated as CSAPRPGETQYF.

The V gene is TRBV30, the J gene TRBJ2-1, with D unclear. V was clipped by 3 bases and J by 0 bases, with 12 bases between them. This CDR3 region has 15 residues. Germline V CDR1 and CDR2: GTSNPN, SVGIG (reference sequence). This CDR3 reads CAWSILTGSYNEQFF. As DNA, the CDR3 is TGTGCCTGGAGCATACTAACCGGCTCCTACAATGAGCAGTTCTTC.

This clone has only a few counts. The J gene is TRBJ2-5, the V gene TRBV25-1; the match to TRBD2 covers 7 bases. Germline V gene data show CDR1 as MGHDK and CDR2 as SYGVNS. Unmatched junction bases numbered 6, after V lost 4 bases and J lost 1 base. The CDR3 totals 15 residues. Written as DNA, the CDR3 is TGTGCCAGCAGTGGAGCGGGGTCGATCCAAGAGACCCAGTACTTC. Protein: CASSGAGSIQETQYF.

The rearrangement uses TRBV28 and TRBJ2-1; 9 nucleotides agree with TRBD1. Germline CDR1 and CDR2: MDHEN and SYDVKM. The CDR3 consists of 14 residues. With V trimmed by 5 bases and J by 8 bases, 7 bases remained unmatched. CDR3 nucleotide sequence: TGTGCCAGCAGTCACTACAGGGGGCGGGATGAGCAGTTCTTC. Translating gives CASSHYRGRDEQFF.

The V gene is TRBV19, the J gene TRBJ1-2, with a possible D match to TRBD1 (5 bases). This CDR3 region has 14 residues. V gave up 6 bases and J gave up 4 bases, with 15 bases separating them. Germline V gene data show CDR1 as LNHDA and CDR2 as SQIVND (reference sequence). The CDR3 DNA is TGTGCCAGTAGAGGGGCCCCAGAACCCTATGGCTACACCTTC. It yields the protein CASRGAPEPYGYTF.

The V and J genes are TRBV9 and TRBJ2-5; D is unclear. V shed 3 bases and J shed 5 bases, with 14 bases lying between them. Germline CDR1 reads SGDLS; CDR2 reads YYNGEE. The length of the CDR3 is 14 residues. The CDR3 loop is CASSAYGSLETQYF. For the CDR3, the DNA is TGTGCCAGCAGCGCCTACGGTAGTCTGGAGACCCAGTACTTC.

The V and J genes are TRBV5-1 and TRBJ2-7; D remains unclear. V was shortened by 0 bases and J by 6 bases, with 13 bases between the two germline ends. The length of the CDR3 is 14 residues. Germline V gives CDR1 SGHRS, CDR2 YFSETQ. The CDR3 spells CASSLVGPVLEQYF. CDR3 nucleotide sequence: TGCGCCAGCAGCTTGGTCGGGCCCGTTCTCGAGCAGTACTTC. The full variable domain, rest sourced from reference TRBV5-1 and TRBJ2-7, is KAGVTQTPRYLIKTRGQQVTLSCSPISGHRSVSWYQQTPGQGLQFLFEYFSETQRNKGNFPGRFSGRQFSNSRSEMNVSTLELGDSALYLCASSLVGPVLEQYFGPGTRLTVT.

The chain carries TRBV30 and TRBJ2-1; D call uncertain. There are 13 residues in the CDR3. CDR1 and CDR2 (germline): GTSNPN, SVGIG (reference sequence). Trimming left V 0 bases short and J 4 bases short, with 7 bases between. Here the CDR3 DNA reads TGTGCCTGGAGTGTGGCCTCGTACAATGAGCAGTTCTTC. The encoded protein is CAWSVASYNEQFF.

The chain has TRBV9 and TRBJ2-1; D remains ambiguous. V was shortened by 3 bases and J by 8 bases, with 6 bases between the two germline ends. This CDR3 is 11 amino acids long. Germline V CDR1 and CDR2: SGDLS, YYNGEE. The CDR3 coding sequence is TGTGCCAGCAGCGGCGACTATGAGCAGTTCTTC. The encoded protein is CASSGDYEQFF.

This clone was seen only once. The DNA of the CDR3 is TGTGCCAGTAGTATCTACGGACAGAACTACGAGCAGTACTTC. Translated: CASSIYGQNYEQYF. The genes are TRBV19 and TRBJ2-7; weak D call: TRBD1 (6 bases). V gave up 3 bases and J gave up 3 bases, with 12 bases separating them. Germline CDR1 reads LNHDA; CDR2 reads SQIVND (reference sequence). This CDR3 has 14 amino acids.

The CDR3 here is CASTPTDRFYGYTF. The CDR3 DNA sequence: TGTGCCAGCACCCCTACCGACAGATTTTATGGCTACACCTTC. The chain couples TRBV6-1 to TRBJ1-2, with D perhaps TRBD1 (5 bases). Germline-derived CDR1 and CDR2 are MNHNS and SASEGT. The CDR3 extends over 14 amino acids. Trimming took off 7 bases at V and 5 bases at J, with 17 bases between the two ends.

J is TRBJ2-3 and V is TRBV28, with D unresolved. Germline V gene sequence: CDR1 MDHEN, CDR2 SYDVKM. The V gene lost 5 bases and the J gene lost 2 bases, with 11 bases spanning the gap. This CDR3 region has 14 residues. In nucleotides, the CDR3 is TGTGCCAGCAGTCGAGAGAAACCCACAGATACGCAGTATTTT. Its protein product is CASSREKPTDTQYF.